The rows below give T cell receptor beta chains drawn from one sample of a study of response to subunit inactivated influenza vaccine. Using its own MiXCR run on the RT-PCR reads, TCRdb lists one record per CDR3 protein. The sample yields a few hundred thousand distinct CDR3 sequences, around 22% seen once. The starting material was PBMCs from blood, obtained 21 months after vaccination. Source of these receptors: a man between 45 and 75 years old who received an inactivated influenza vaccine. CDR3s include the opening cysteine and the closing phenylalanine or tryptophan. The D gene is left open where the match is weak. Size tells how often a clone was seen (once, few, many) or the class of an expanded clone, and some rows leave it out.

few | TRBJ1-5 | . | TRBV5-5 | CASGQGFNQPQHF | TGTGCCAGCGGTCAGGGATTCAATCAGCCCCAGCATTTT
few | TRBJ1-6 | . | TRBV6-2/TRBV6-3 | CASRPAGAPTLHF | TGTGCCAGCAGACCCGCTGGGGCCCCGACCCTCCACTTT
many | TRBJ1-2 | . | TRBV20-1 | CSARGAGGDNYGYTF | TGCAGTGCTAGAGGGGCTGGCGGCGATAACTATGGCTACACCTTC
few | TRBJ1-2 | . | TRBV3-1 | CASGQVHYGYTF | TGTGCCAGCGGGCAGGTCCACTATGGCTACACCTTC
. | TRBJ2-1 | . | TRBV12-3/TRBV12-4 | CASSPGTHEQFF | TGTGCCAGCAGTCCAGGGACCCATGAGCAGTTCTTC
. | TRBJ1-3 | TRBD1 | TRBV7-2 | CASSPRTGAGNTIYF | TGTGCCAGCAGCCCAAGGACAGGGGCTGGAAACACCATATATTTT
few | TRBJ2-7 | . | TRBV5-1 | CASSSGQIPYEQYF | TGCGCCAGCAGCTCCGGGCAGATCCCCTACGAGCAGTACTTC
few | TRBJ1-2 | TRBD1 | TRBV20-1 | CSARVPGQAVYGYTF | TGCAGTGCTAGAGTGCCGGGACAGGCAGTCTATGGCTACACCTTC
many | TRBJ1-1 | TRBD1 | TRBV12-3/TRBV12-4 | CASRGQAVKSTEAFF | TGTGCCAGCAGGGGACAGGCGGTTAAGAGCACTGAAGCTTTCTTT
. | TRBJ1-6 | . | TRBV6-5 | CASSYREYLNSPLHF | TGTGCCAGCAGTTACCGAGAGTACCTTAATTCACCCCTCCACTTT
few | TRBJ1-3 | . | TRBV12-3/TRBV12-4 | CASRPTGWNSPWGNTIYF | TGTGCCAGCAGACCGACAGGTTGGAATTCACCGTGGGGGAACACCATATATTTT
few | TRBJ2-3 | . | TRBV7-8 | CASSFVVGEWRNTDTQYF | TGTGCCAGCAGCTTCGTCGTAGGGGAATGGAGAAACACAGATACGCAGTATTTT
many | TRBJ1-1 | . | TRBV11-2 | CASSVGGATEAFF | TGTGCCAGCAGCGTGGGGGGGGCGACTGAAGCTTTCTTT
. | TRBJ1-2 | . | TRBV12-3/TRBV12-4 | CASSLGASPNYGYTF | TGTGCCAGCAGTTTAGGGGCAAGTCCTAACTATGGCTACACCTTC
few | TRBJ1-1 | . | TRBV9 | CASSVVSEAFF | TGTGCCAGCAGCGTAGTGTCTGAAGCTTTCTTT
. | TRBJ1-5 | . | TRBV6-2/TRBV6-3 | CASSYGPTVQPQHF | TGTGCCAGCAGTTACGGGCCGACAGTCCAGCCCCAGCATTTT
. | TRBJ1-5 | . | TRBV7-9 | CASSLGGAGPNQPQHF | TGTGCCAGCAGCTTAGGCGGGGCAGGCCCTAATCAGCCCCAGCATTTT
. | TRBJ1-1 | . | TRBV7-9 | CASSLLLVMNTEAFF | TGTGCCAGCAGCTTACTACTGGTCATGAACACTGAAGCTTTCTTT
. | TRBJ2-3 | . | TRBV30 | CAWSVLSTDTQYF | TGTGCCTGGAGTGTGCTAAGCACAGATACGCAGTATTTT
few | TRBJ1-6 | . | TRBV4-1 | CASSQGRASPLHF | TGCGCCAGCAGCCAAGGGAGGGCTTCACCCCTCCACTTT
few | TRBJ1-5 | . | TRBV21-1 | CASSKAWGRSLSNQPQHF | TGTGCCAGCAGCAAAGCATGGGGGAGATCGCTTAGCAATCAGCCCCAGCATTTT
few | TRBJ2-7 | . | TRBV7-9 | CASSLSGGQYF | TGTGCCAGCAGCTTATCCGGCGGGCAGTACTTC
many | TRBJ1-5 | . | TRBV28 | CASSPAGRGGNQPQHF | TGTGCCAGCAGTCCCGCCGGCAGGGGCGGCAATCAGCCCCAGCATTTT
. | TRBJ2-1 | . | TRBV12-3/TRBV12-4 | CASSSPPLASHNEQFF | TGTGCCAGCAGTTCACCCCCCCTAGCGAGCCACAATGAGCAGTTCTTC
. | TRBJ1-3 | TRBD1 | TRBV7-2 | CASSLARGQNRSGNTIYF | TGTGCCAGCAGCTTAGCGCGGGGACAGAACCGCTCTGGAAACACCATATATTTT
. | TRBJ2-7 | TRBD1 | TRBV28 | CASSANSGTGGLEQYF | TGTGCCAGCAGTGCAAATTCCGGGACAGGCGGCCTCGAGCAGTACTTC
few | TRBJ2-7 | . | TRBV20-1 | CSARRGQYGTYEQYF | TGCAGTGCTAGGAGGGGTCAGTATGGTACCTACGAGCAGTACTTC
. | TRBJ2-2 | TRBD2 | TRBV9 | CASSQAGENTGELFF | TGTGCCAGCAGCCAAGCGGGGGAGAACACCGGGGAGCTGTTTTTT
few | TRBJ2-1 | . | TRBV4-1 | CASSQRTGTPYNEQFF | TGCGCCAGCAGCCAGAGAACCGGGACACCGTACAATGAGCAGTTCTTC
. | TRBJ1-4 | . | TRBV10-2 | CASSAGHLLATNEKLFF | TGCGCCAGCAGTGCGGGACACCTCCTTGCAACTAATGAAAAACTGTTTTTT
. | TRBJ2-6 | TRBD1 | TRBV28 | CASSSQGWASGANVLTF | TGTGCCAGCAGTTCACAGGGGTGGGCCTCTGGGGCCAACGTCCTGACTTTC
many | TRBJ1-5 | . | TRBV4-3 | CASSLQVTNQPQHF | TGCGCCAGCAGCCTACAGGTGACCAATCAGCCCCAGCATTTT
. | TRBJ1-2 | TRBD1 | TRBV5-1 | CASSTGAGTGSNYGYTF | TGCGCCAGCAGCACGGGCGCCGGGACAGGGAGTAACTATGGCTACACCTTC
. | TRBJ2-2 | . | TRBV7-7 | CASSSRDLGTGELFF | TGTGCTAGCAGCAGCCGGGACCTAGGAACCGGGGAGCTGTTTTTT
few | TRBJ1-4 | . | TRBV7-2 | CASSFSSRSNEKLFF | TGTGCCAGCAGCTTTTCAAGCAGGAGCAATGAAAAACTGTTTTTT
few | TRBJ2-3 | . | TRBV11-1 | CASRDGYTDTQYF | TGTGCCAGCAGGGACGGATACACAGATACGCAGTATTTT
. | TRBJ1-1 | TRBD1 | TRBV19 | CASRGDRSMNTEAFF | TGTGCCAGCCGCGGGGACAGGAGTATGAACACTGAAGCTTTCTTT
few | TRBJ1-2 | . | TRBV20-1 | CSAQDTYGYTF | TGCAGTGCCCAAGACACCTATGGCTACACCTTC
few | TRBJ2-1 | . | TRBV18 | CASSPDAWANEQFF | TGTGCCAGCTCACCTGACGCCTGGGCCAATGAGCAGTTCTTC
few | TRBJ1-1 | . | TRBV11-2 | CASSLGVRASGSTEAFF | TGTGCCAGCAGCTTAGGGGTCCGAGCAAGCGGAAGCACTGAAGCTTTCTTT
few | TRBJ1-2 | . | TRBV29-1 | CSVEELDNYGYTF | TGCAGCGTTGAAGAATTGGATAACTATGGCTACACCTTC
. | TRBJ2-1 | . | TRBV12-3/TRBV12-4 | CASSLDGGSYNEQFF | TGTGCCAGCAGTTTAGATGGGGGCTCCTACAATGAGCAGTTCTTC
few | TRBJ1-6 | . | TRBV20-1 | CSATPGQGVGSPLHF | TGCAGTGCTACCCCGGGGCAGGGCGTAGGGTCACCCCTCCACTTT
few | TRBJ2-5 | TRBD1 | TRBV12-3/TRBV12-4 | CASSLPTGTGRETQYF | TGTGCCAGCAGTTTACCGACTGGGACAGGTCGAGAGACCCAGTACTTC
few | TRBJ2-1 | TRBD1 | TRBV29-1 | CSVDRGSNEQFF | TGCAGCGTGGACAGGGGAAGTAATGAGCAGTTCTTC
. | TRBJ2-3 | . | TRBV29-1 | CSYFSGTDTQYF | TGCAGCTATTTTAGTGGCACAGATACGCAGTATTTT
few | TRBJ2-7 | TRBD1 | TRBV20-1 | CSGGQGASYEQYF | TGCTCTGGCGGACAGGGCGCTTCCTACGAGCAGTACTTC
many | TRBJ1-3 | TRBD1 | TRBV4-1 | CASSQDRTGGGNTIYF | TGCGCCAGCAGCCAAGATAGGACAGGGGGCGGAAACACCATATATTTT
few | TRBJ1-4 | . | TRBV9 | CASSSRGGEKLFF | TGTGCCAGCAGCTCCAGGGGTGGTGAAAAACTGTTTTTT
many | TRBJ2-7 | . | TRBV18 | CASSLRPDRRSSYEQYF | TGTGCCAGCTCACTCCGTCCCGACAGGAGGAGCTCCTACGAGCAGTACTTC
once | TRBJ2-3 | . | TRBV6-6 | CASSYSVIDTQYF | TGTGCCAGCAGTTACTCAGTTATCGATACGCAGTATTTT
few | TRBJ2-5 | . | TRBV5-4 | CASSSIRDNQETQYF | TGTGCCAGCAGCTCGATCCGGGACAACCAAGAGACCCAGTACTTC
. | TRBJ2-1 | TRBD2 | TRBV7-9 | CASSPGTRTPFF | TGTGCCAGCAGCCCCGGGACTAGGACTCCGTTCTTC
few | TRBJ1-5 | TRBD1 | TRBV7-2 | CASSPHGQGASQPQHF | TGTGCCAGCAGCCCCCACGGGCAGGGGGCGAGTCAGCCCCAGCATTTT
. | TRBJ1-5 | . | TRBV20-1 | CSARERAGRNQPQHF | TGCAGTGCTAGAGAGCGCGCGGGGCGAAATCAGCCCCAGCATTTT
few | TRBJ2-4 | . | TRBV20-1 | CSAESSGWAKNIQYF | TGCAGTGCCGAATCCAGCGGATGGGCCAAAAACATTCAGTACTTC
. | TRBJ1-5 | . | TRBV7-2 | CASSRGGISNQPQHF | TGTGCCAGCAGCCGGGGGGGGATTAGCAATCAGCCCCAGCATTTT
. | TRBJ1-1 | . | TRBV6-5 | CASSSRGIGTEAFF | TGTGCCAGCAGTTCCAGGGGTATCGGAACTGAAGCTTTCTTT
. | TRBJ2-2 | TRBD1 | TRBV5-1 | CASTGQENTGELFF | TGCGCCAGCACAGGACAGGAGAACACCGGGGAGCTGTTTTTT